Each of the 20 T cell receptor beta chains below was sequenced from the same sample in a study of T cell repertoires in cytomegalovirus infection (dated by TCRdb to about 2019). The sequencer listed for this sample is Illumina HiSeq 1500. The public reads were run again by TCRdb, first through fastp at Q25 and then through MiXCR, and only productive beta chains were kept. Duplicate CDR3 protein sequences are folded into a single record with the most common DNA and genes. The sample table records a few hundred thousand distinct CDR3 sequences; more than 9% of these occur just once. Clones ranked in the top ten supply 3.5% to 4.5% of the sample. Sequencing was carried out using PBMCs. These receptors originate from a human donor in good health (CMV status not recorded). Some clones in this sample may be carry-over from other donors' samples.

Details on this clonotype: A clone one base away is much larger, so this may be a read error. The chain recombines TRBV7-2 with TRBJ2-1, with D perhaps TRBD1 (6 bases). Trimming cost V 7 bases and J 6 bases, with 10 bases left between them. The CDR3 runs to 12 residues. Germline CDR1 and CDR2: SGHTA and FQGNSA. In DNA, the CDR3 is TGTGCCAGCAAGGGGGTCGTCAATGAGCAGTTCTTC. Amino acids: CASKGVVNEQFF.

This clonotype was counted many times. The V gene is TRBV7-7, the J gene TRBJ2-5; D perhaps matches TRBD1 (8 bases). The CDR3 is 16 residues long. V lost 4 bases, J lost 5 bases, and 20 bases lay in between. The V gene's germline CDR1 is SSHAT and CDR2 FNYEAQ (reference sequence). CDR3: CASSSAGQANGETQYF. CDR3 in DNA: TGTGCCAGCAGCTCAGCGGGACAGGCGAACGGGGAGACCCAGTACTTC.

Points on this clonotype: One junction end disagrees with the germline gene, perhaps due to a read error. This chain's CDR3 is CASTNRGSAADTPYF. CDR3 in DNA: TGTGCCAGCACCAACCGGGGTTCTGCCGCAGATACGCCGTATTTT. V is TRBV6-2 or TRBV6-3 and J is TRBJ2-3; tentative D call: TRBD2 (5 bases). Germline assignment: CDR1 MNHEY and CDR2 SVGEGT. The CDR3 loop spans 15 amino acids.

The rearrangement links TRBV12-3 or TRBV12-4 to TRBJ2-3; 7 nucleotides align to TRBD2. V shed 3 bases and J 2 bases; nucleotides not matched to a gene: 5. The CDR3 length is 15 residues. The CDR3 nucleotides read TGTGCCAGCAGTTTCGGGGGGAAGCTCACAGATACGCAGTATTTT. Its translation is CASSFGGKLTDTQYF.

This clonotype has only a few counts. The chain carries TRBV7-2 and TRBJ1-1; D unclear. The CDR3 loop spans 15 amino acids. Trimming removed 1 base from V and 1 base from J, with 10 bases in between. Germline values: CDR1 SGHTA, CDR2 FQGNSA. As DNA, the CDR3 is TGTGCCAGCAGCTTAGATACGGGAAAGAACACTGAAGCTTTCTTT. Translation gives CASSLDTGKNTEAFF.

The J gene is TRBJ1-6, the V gene TRBV6-8; no reliable D call. Per germline, CDR1 MNHGY and CDR2 SAAAGT. The CDR3 sequence is 16 residues long. The V end lost 5 bases, the J end lost 0 bases, and 11 bases lay between the germline ends. The CDR3 sequence: CASSPNFFSYNSPLHF. CDR3 nucleotide sequence: TGTGCCAGCAGTCCAAACTTTTTCTCCTATAATTCACCCCTCCACTTT.

The sample holds a few counts of this clonotype. The chain couples TRBV12-3 or TRBV12-4 to TRBJ1-5; D is unresolved. This CDR3 is built from 13 residues. V lost 4 bases and J lost 7, with 11 bases in between. CDR3 DNA sequence: TGTGCCAGCAGTTCCGCTCTCGGGCAGCCCCAGCATTTT. Encoded protein: CASSSALGQPQHF.

As concerns this clonotype: One end of the junction does not line up with germline, which may come from a read error. The chain uses TRBV19 and TRBJ2-2; 8 positions agree with TRBD1. CDR1 and CDR2 from the germline V gene are LNHDA and SQIVND (reference sequence). This CDR3 has 16 residues. The CDR3 bases are TGTGCCAGTAGTATCCGGACAGGGCGGAACACCGTGGAGCTGTTTTTT. It yields the protein CASSIRTGRNTVELFF.

This clonotype was recorded many times. The chain employs TRBV7-9 and TRBJ1-3, with D uncertain. V shed 3 bases and J shed 2 bases, with 5 bases lying between them. Looked up from germline, CDR1 is SEHNR and CDR2 is FQNEAQ (reference sequence). This CDR3 contains 13 residues. In DNA form, the CDR3 reads TGTGCCAGCAGCTTGTCCACTGGAAACACCATATATTTT. It is translated as CASSLSTGNTIYF. The entire variable domain, with the rest obtained from reference TRBV7-9 and TRBJ1-3, is as follows: DTGVSQNPRHKITKRGQNVTFRCDPISEHNRLYWYRQTLGQGPEFLTYFQNEAQLEKSRLLSDRFSAERPKGSFSTLEIQRTEQGDSAMYLCASSLSTGNTIYFGEGSWLTVV.

At least ten counts were recorded for this clonotype. The genes are TRBV20-1 and TRBJ2-7; D might be TRBD2 (5 bases). V gave up 5 bases and J gave up 3 bases, with 17 bases separating them. The CDR3 has 14 amino acids. Germline CDR1 reads DFQATT; CDR2 reads SNEGSKA (reference sequence). The CDR3 sequence is CSAWLAILVYEQYF. As DNA, the CDR3 is TGCAGTGCTTGGCTAGCAATCCTTGTCTACGAGCAGTACTTC.

This clonotype has more than one count but fewer than ten. The V call is TRBV10-3, the J call TRBJ2-7; maybe TRBD1 (6 bases). Looked up from germline, CDR1 is ENHRY and CDR2 is SYGVKD. The V gene lost 6 bases and the J gene lost 3 bases, with 12 bases spanning the gap. The CDR3 totals 13 residues. DNA for the CDR3: TGTGCCATCAGCGACACAGGGAACTACGAGCAGTACTTC. Translated: CAISDTGNYEQYF.

This chain joins TRBV7-9 and TRBJ1-5; 7 bases match TRBD1. V dropped 5 bases and J dropped 3; count of bases not matched to a gene: 4. The germline V gene encodes CDR1 SEHNR and CDR2 FQNEAQ (reference sequence). The CDR3 runs 14 residues. The CDR3 bases are TGTGCCAGCAGCCAGGGGGGGCCCAATCAGCCCCAGCATTTT. Its protein product is CASSQGGPNQPQHF.

The sample holds a few counts of this clonotype. This chain uses TRBV7-6 with TRBJ2-1; 7 positions match TRBD2. The CDR3 length is 13 residues. With V trimmed by 4 bases and J by 8 bases, 5 bases remained unmatched. Germline V CDR1 and CDR2: SGHVS, FNYEAQ. The DNA for the CDR3 is TGTGCCAGCAGCTCGCGGGGGTTCTATGAGCAGTTCTTC. Translating gives CASSSRGFYEQFF.

The chain has TRBV6-2 or TRBV6-3 and TRBJ1-5, with a weak D call TRBD1 (5 bases). The ends were cut back, 4 bases at V and 2 bases at J, with 12 bases in the middle. The CDR3 spans 15 residues. Germline values: CDR1 MNHEY, CDR2 SVGEGT. The CDR3 region has the DNA TGTGCCAGCAGTTCACGACAGTCGGGCAATCAGCCCCAGCATTTT. Protein: CASSSRQSGNQPQHF.

The chain has TRBV7-9 and TRBJ2-5, with TRBD2 matching over 7 bases. Germline assignment: CDR1 SEHNR and CDR2 FQNEAQ (reference sequence). With 0 bases clipped from V and 2 bases from J, the junction kept 3 bases outside the gene matches. The CDR3 covers 15 residues. The CDR3 here is CASSLALGLQETQYF. For the CDR3, the DNA is TGTGCCAGCAGCTTAGCACTGGGACTACAAGAGACCCAGTACTTC.

This clonotype was observed a few times. Here the CDR3 DNA reads TGTGCCAGCAGTTACGTGGGATTGGACTATGGCTACACCTTC. It translates to CASSYVGLDYGYTF. This rearrangement joins TRBV6-2 or TRBV6-3 to TRBJ1-2; D not resolved. The CDR3 runs to 14 residues. V lost 2 bases to trimming and J lost 3 bases, with 10 bases between them. CDR1 and CDR2 (germline): MNHEY, SVGEGT.

The chain has TRBV28 and TRBJ1-1, with TRBD1 matching 7 bases. In germline, CDR1 is MDHEN, CDR2 SYDVKM. V was clipped by 11 bases and J by 5 bases; unmatched bases: 14. CDR3 length equals 14 residues. The CDR3 loop is CASKGGALRTEAFF. The DNA for the CDR3 is TGTGCCTCCAAAGGGGGCGCTTTGAGGACTGAAGCTTTCTTT.

This clonotype came up many times. The chain carries TRBV6-6 and TRBJ1-1, with 9 nucleotides matching TRBD1. This CDR3 comprises 14 residues. From germline, CDR1 is MNHNY and CDR2 SVGAGI (reference sequence). Trimming removed 6 bases from V and 6 bases from J; junction bases left unmatched: 8. CDR3 loop: CASSRGQGGAEAFF. CDR3 nucleotide sequence: TGTGCCAGCAGCCGGGGACAGGGTGGAGCTGAAGCTTTCTTT.

This chain links TRBV19 with TRBJ1-3; TRBD1 agrees at 7 bases. Unmatched junction bases numbered 17, after V lost 6 bases and J lost 0 bases. This CDR3 is built from 19 residues. The germline V gene encodes CDR1 LNHDA and CDR2 SQIVND (reference sequence). The CDR3 loop is CASRGPGTAIDSSGNTIYF. The CDR3 DNA reads TGTGCCAGTAGAGGACCCGGGACAGCTATCGATTCCTCTGGAAACACCATATATTTT.

This chain connects TRBV27 to TRBJ2-7; D perhaps matches TRBD1 (5 bases). V gave up 0 bases and J gave up 3 bases, with 9 bases separating them. The CDR3 has 14 amino acids. CDR1 is MNHEY, CDR2 SMNVEV, per germline (reference sequence). CDR3 sequence reads: CASSLSKGNYEQYF. As DNA, the CDR3 is TGTGCCAGCAGTTTATCGAAGGGGAACTACGAGCAGTACTTC.